The entry below describes one T cell receptor beta chain. Its specificity is unknown. An end of the junction differs from the germline gene, which may be a read error. Using a J-beta primer mix together with a sample-barcoded 5' primer, a second PCR was run for roughly 7 to 12 cycles. A single record per CDR3 protein comes from TCRdb applying MiXCR to the 5' RACE reads. The sample has hundreds of thousands of distinct CDR3 sequences, around 50% seen once. Donors each provided 7.5 to 10 milliliters of peripheral blood. The data were taken from a study of blood T cells in healthy people across ages. Study-wide points: Higher naive T cell percentage went strongly together with higher TCR beta diversity.

The CDR3 is 14 residues long. The germline V gene encodes CDR1 MNHEY and CDR2 SVGAGI. The chain couples TRBV6-5 to TRBJ2-3; 8 bases fit TRBD1. Sequencing used blood. The sequence was collected from a man older than 75 in good health. The CDR3 region is CASSYRQGADTRYF. The CDR3 nucleotides are TGTGCCAGCAGTTACAGGCAGGGGGCGGATACGCGGTATTTT.